One sample yielded the 12 T cell receptor beta chains listed below, sequenced in a study of OX40 agonist ivuxolimab in advanced cancers. TCRdb keeps only in-frame clones here, not all; method: immunoSEQ multiplex PCR. Of more than 60,000 clones in the sample, around 90% were seen once. Sample: CD4+ or CD8+ T cells sorted from blood, taken in a trial of the OX40 agonist ivuxolimab. These receptors were collected from an adult with an advanced solid tumor such as melanoma, head and neck, liver or kidney cancer.

The rearrangement links TRBV10-3 to TRBJ2-7, with D tentatively TRBD1 (6 bases). Germline loops: CDR1 ENHRY, CDR2 SYGVKD. The CDR3 contains 17 residues. The ends were cut back, 6 bases at V and 3 bases at J, with 24 bases in the middle. The CDR3 is CAIRGTSLETGFYEQYF. The CDR3 DNA is TGTGCCATCAGAGGAACGTCTCTGGAGACAGGCTTCTACGAGCAGTACTTC.

The rearrangement links TRBV19 to TRBJ1-1; D perhaps matches TRBD1 (5 bases). The CDR3 has 14 amino acids. The V end was cut by 6 bases, the J end by 5 bases, with 16 bases between. Per the germline V gene, CDR1 is LNHDA and CDR2 is SQIVND (reference sequence). The CDR3 loop reads CASSNQGGRTEAFF. The CDR3 DNA follows: TGTGCCAGTAGCAACCAGGGTGGTAGGACTGAAGCTTTCTTT.

This sequence joins TRBV4-1 and TRBJ2-1; possible D gene TRBD2, 6 bases. Trimming took off 4 bases at V and 9 bases at J, with 7 bases between the two ends. Germline V gene lookup returns CDR1 MGHRA and CDR2 YSYEKL. The length of the CDR3 is 11 residues. CDR3 in amino acids: CASSPEGEQFF. CDR3 nucleotide sequence: TGCGCCAGCAGCCCGGAGGGTGAGCAGTTCTTC.

This chain links TRBV6-6 with TRBJ2-7, with TRBD1 matching 8 bases. The trim removed 5 bases at V and 1 base at J, leaving 7 bases unmatched. Germline values: CDR1 MNHNY, CDR2 SVGAGI (reference sequence). The CDR3 covers 15 residues. CDR3 nucleotides: TGTGCCAGCAGTAACGGACAGGGAAGGTCCTACGAGCAGTACTTC. Translated, it gives CASSNGQGRSYEQYF.

This chain links TRBV11-2 with TRBJ1-2, with D maybe TRBD1 (5 bases). Trimming pared 2 bases from V and 0 bases from J, leaving 13 bases between. The CDR3 is made up of 16 amino acids. Germline V gives CDR1 SGHAT, CDR2 FQNNGV. The CDR3 sequence: CASSLFGTSTNYGYTF. CDR3 sequence (DNA): TGTGCCAGCAGCTTATTCGGGACTAGTACTAACTATGGCTACACCTTC.

The chain couples TRBV5-1 to TRBJ2-1; unclear D gene. The V and J ends lost 0 bases and 8 bases respectively, with 9 bases between them. Looked up from germline, CDR1 is SGHRS and CDR2 is YFSETQ. The CDR3 is 13 residues long. As DNA, the CDR3 is TGCGCCAGCAGCTTGGAGGTCTTCGATGAGCAGTTCTTC. Its protein is CASSLEVFDEQFF.

V usage is TRBV18 and J usage is TRBJ2-3; 8 positions match TRBD2. With 5 bases clipped from V and 4 bases from J, the junction kept 8 bases outside the gene matches. There are 15 residues in the CDR3. Germline values: CDR1 KGHSH, CDR2 LQKENI. For the CDR3, the DNA is TGTGCCAGCTCAGCGTCTGGGACTAGGTCAGATACGCAGTATTTT. This sequence encodes CASSASGTRSDTQYF.

The gene calls are TRBV5-4 and TRBJ1-1; D gene uncertain. Germline V CDR1 and CDR2: SGHNT, YYREEE (reference sequence). The CDR3 covers 14 residues. V was trimmed by 3 bases and J by 1 base, leaving 10 bases between them. CDR3 bases: TGTGCCAGCAGCTGGTGGGCAGGGAACACTGAAGCTTTCTTT. Amino acid sequence: CASSWWAGNTEAFF.

The chain recombines TRBV7-9 with TRBJ2-2; D is possibly TRBD1 (6 bases). This CDR3 has 15 amino acids. V lost 1 base to trimming and J lost 4 bases, with 10 bases between them. Germline V gene data show CDR1 as SEHNR and CDR2 as FQNEAQ (reference sequence). The CDR3 DNA reads TGTGCCAGCAGCTTAGGCAGGGGACCCACCGGGGAGCTGTTTTTT. Protein: CASSLGRGPTGELFF. The variable domain in full, completed from reference TRBV7-9 and TRBJ2-2, reads DTGVSQNPRHKITKRGQNVTFRCDPISEHNRLYWYRQTLGQGPEFLTYFQNEAQLEKSRLLSDRFSAERPKGSFSTLEIQRTEQGDSAMYLCASSLGRGPTGELFFGEGSRLTVL.

The chain carries TRBV28 and TRBJ1-1; D gene ambiguous. The CDR3 sequence is 14 residues long. V shed 2 bases and J shed 0 bases, with 7 bases lying between them. Germline V CDR1 and CDR2: MDHEN, SYDVKM. The CDR3 DNA is TGTGCCAGCAGTTTAATACAGCTGAACACTGAAGCTTTCTTT. Protein: CASSLIQLNTEAFF.

The CDR3 region has the DNA TGCGCCAGCAGTACAGGTCCAGATACGCAGTATTTT. Its protein product is CASSTGPDTQYF. The genes are TRBV10-2 and TRBJ2-3, with D possibly TRBD1 on 5 matching bases. Germline assignment: CDR1 WSHSY and CDR2 SAAADI. This CDR3 region has 12 residues. Trimming pared 5 bases from V and 4 bases from J, leaving 7 bases between.

This chain links TRBV5-4 with TRBJ2-7; D is unclear. Germline CDR1 is SGHNT and CDR2 is YYREEE (reference sequence). There are 13 residues in the CDR3. V lost 4 bases and J 5 bases, leaving 13 bases between the germline ends. The CDR3 DNA reads as TGTGCCAGCAGCACCATGCTGGACGACGAGCAGTACTTC. Protein product: CASSTMLDDEQYF. Drawing the rest from reference TRBV5-4 and TRBJ2-7, the complete variable domain is ETGVTQSPTHLIKTRGQQVTLRCSSQSGHNTVSWYQQALGQGPQFIFQYYREEENGRGNFPPRFSGLQFPNYSSELNVNALELDDSALYLCASSTMLDDEQYFGPGTRLTVT.